This TCR beta chain stems from a study of T cell responses to AZD1222 COVID-19 vaccine. Second-dose intervals near 4 or 12 weeks were combined. Repertoires were generated with immunoSEQ multiplex PCR, while TCRdb's copy carries only in-frame clones and drops some. The sample has some 190,000 clones; approximately 91% are singletons. The CDR3 spans 14 residues. Per the germline V gene, CDR1 is SGHNT and CDR2 is YYREEE (reference sequence). Trimming removed 3 bases at V and 4 bases at J, with 13 bases between. The specimen comprised peripheral blood, sampled 28 days after the second AZD1222 dose. The TCR was taken from an adult who received the AZD1222 COVID-19 vaccine. The genes are TRBV5-4 and TRBJ1-2; D not resolved. The CDR3 sequence: CASSSYGKGYGYTF. CDR3 sequence (DNA): TGTGCCAGCAGCTCTTATGGGAAGGGCTATGGCTACACCTTC.